The 10 T cell receptor beta chains below come from one sample, sequenced in a study of glioma-infiltrating T cells after dendritic cell vaccination. Some clones are missing from TCRdb's copy, which holds only in-frame ones; the method was immunoSEQ multiplex PCR. The repertoire consists of fewer than 100,000 clones, with about nine tenths occurring once and the leading ten covering about a sixth. The source material was blood, sampled before dendritic cell vaccination. The receptors were sampled from a human donor with glioblastoma.

The chain has TRBV7-2 and TRBJ2-3, with TRBD2 as a possible D gene (6 bases). The V and J ends lost 4 bases and 1 base respectively, with 15 bases between them. CDR3 length: 16 residues. Germline-derived CDR1 and CDR2 are SGHTA and FQGNSA. This CDR3 is CASSSVAVTGTDTQYF. The CDR3 nucleotides read TGTGCCAGCAGCTCAGTAGCGGTTACGGGCACAGATACGCAGTATTTT. Looking up the rest from reference TRBV7-2 and TRBJ2-3 gives the full variable domain: GAGVSQSPSNKVTEKGKDVELRCDPISGHTALYWYRQSLGQGLEFLIYFQGNSAPDKSGLPSDRFSAERTGGSVSTLTIQRTQQEDSAVYLCASSSVAVTGTDTQYFGPGTRLTVL.

This chain joins TRBV7-9 and TRBJ2-7; TRBD1 matches 7 bases. There are 12 residues in the CDR3. V lost 5 bases, J lost 4 bases, and 2 bases stayed unmatched. CDR1 and CDR2 (germline): SEHNR, FQNEAQ (reference sequence). The CDR3 region is CASSQGVYEQYF. CDR3 in DNA: TGTGCCAGCAGCCAGGGGGTATACGAGCAGTACTTC.

Turning to this clone: One junction end does not reproduce the germline sequence, and a read error may be involved. The rearrangement links TRBV2 to TRBJ2-3, with D possibly being TRBD1 (6 bases). The length of the CDR3 is 14 residues. Germline V lookup: CDR1 SNHLY, CDR2 FYNNEI. The CDR3: CASSERQATDAQYF. The CDR3 DNA sequence: TGTGCCAGCAGTGAACGACAGGCCACAGATGCGCAGTATTTT.

This clone was observed once. This chain connects TRBV4-1 to TRBJ2-3, with TRBD2 identical over 12 bases. Germline V gene sequence: CDR1 MGHRA, CDR2 YSYEKL. The junction had 4 bases not matched to a gene; V was cut back by 0 bases and J by 3 bases. This CDR3 region has 17 residues. This chain's CDR3 is CASSQEASGRATDTQYF. CDR3 sequence (DNA): TGCGCCAGCAGCCAAGAGGCTAGCGGGAGGGCGACAGATACGCAGTATTTT.

The chain carries TRBV10-3 and TRBJ1-2, with D perhaps TRBD1 (6 bases). V was clipped by 6 bases and J by 6 bases, with 14 bases between them. The germline CDR1 and CDR2 sequences are ENHRY and SYGVKD. The length of the CDR3 is 13 residues. The CDR3 DNA is TGTGCCATCAGGCGAACAGGGCCGGATGGCTACACCTTC. Translation: CAIRRTGPDGYTF.

This clone was detected only once. This CDR3 reads CASSDRGRMNTEAFF. The CDR3 DNA reads as TGCGCCAGCAGCGACAGGGGGCGTATGAACACTGAAGCTTTCTTT. The chain joins TRBV5-1 to TRBJ1-1; 10 bases are shared with TRBD1. V trimming: 4 bases; J trimming: 0 bases; junction bases outside the gene matches: 3. The CDR3 extends over 15 amino acids. Germline CDR1 reads SGHRS; CDR2 reads YFSETQ.

Here the CDR3 DNA reads TGTGCCAGCAGTACAGGACAGAGGGGCTACACCTTC. As protein: CASSTGQRGYTF. The chain carries TRBV6-5 and TRBJ1-2; D possibly corresponds to TRBD1 (6 bases). The CDR3 extends over 12 amino acids. The V gene's germline CDR1 is MNHEY and CDR2 SVGAGI. Trimming took 5 bases from V and 8 from J, leaving 12 bases between them.

This chain links TRBV29-1 with TRBJ2-1; 7 bases agree with TRBD1. The CDR3 loop spans 18 amino acids. V shed 0 bases and J 6 bases; nucleotides not matched to a gene: 17. The germline V gene encodes CDR1 SQVTM and CDR2 ANQGSEA. The CDR3 coding sequence is TGCAGCGTTGAAGATCTTGCCTTGGTAGGGACAGTTATCAATGAGCAGTTCTTC. It codes for CSVEDLALVGTVINEQFF.

The J gene is TRBJ2-6, the V gene TRBV7-3; D is undetermined. Trimming cost V 5 bases and J 4 bases, with 12 bases left between them. The CDR3 is made up of 15 amino acids. Germline CDR1 and CDR2: SGHTA and FQGTGA. This CDR3 is CASSGSRSGANVLTF. DNA for the CDR3: TGTGCCAGCAGCGGCTCTAGATCCGGGGCCAACGTCCTGACTTTC.

V gene TRBV13 combines with J gene TRBJ1-2; no reliable D call. The CDR3 spans 15 residues. Between the trimmed V and J ends, which lost 5 bases and 4 bases, there was a span of 17 bases. Germline V gene sequence: CDR1 PRHDT, CDR2 FYEKMQ (reference sequence). The CDR3 DNA sequence: TGTGCCAGCAGCCCCAGAGGCGCGGAGGGCTATGGCTACACCTTC. Amino acid sequence: CASSPRGAEGYGYTF.